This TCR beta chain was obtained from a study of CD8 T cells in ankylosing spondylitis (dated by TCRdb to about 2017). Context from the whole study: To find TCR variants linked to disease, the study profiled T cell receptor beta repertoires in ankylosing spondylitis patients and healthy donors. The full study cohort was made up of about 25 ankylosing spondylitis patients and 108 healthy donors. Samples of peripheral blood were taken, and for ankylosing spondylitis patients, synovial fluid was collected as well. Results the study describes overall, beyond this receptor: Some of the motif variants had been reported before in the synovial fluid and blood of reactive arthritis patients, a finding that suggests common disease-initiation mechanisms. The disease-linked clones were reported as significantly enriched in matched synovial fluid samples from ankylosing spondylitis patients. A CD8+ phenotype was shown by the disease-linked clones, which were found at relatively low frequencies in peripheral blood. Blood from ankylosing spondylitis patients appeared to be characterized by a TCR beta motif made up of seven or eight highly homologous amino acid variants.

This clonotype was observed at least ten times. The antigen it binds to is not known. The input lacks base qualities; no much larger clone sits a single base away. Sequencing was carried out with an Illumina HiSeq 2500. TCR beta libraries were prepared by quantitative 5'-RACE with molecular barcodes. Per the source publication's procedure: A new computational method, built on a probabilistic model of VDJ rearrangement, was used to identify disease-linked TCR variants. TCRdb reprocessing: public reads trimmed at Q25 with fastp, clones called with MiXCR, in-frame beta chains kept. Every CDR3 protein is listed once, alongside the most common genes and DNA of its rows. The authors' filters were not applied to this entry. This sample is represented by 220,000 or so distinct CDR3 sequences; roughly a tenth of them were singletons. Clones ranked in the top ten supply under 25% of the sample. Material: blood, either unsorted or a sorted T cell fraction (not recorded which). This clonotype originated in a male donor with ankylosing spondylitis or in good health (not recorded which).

CDR3 loop: CASSPEGVLNTEAFF. Read as DNA, the sequence is TGTGCCAGCAGCCCAGAGGGGGTGCTAAACACTGAAGCTTTCTTT. The chain employs TRBV7-2 and TRBJ1-1, and perhaps TRBD1 as D gene, on 6 matching bases. As encoded in the germline V gene, CDR1 is SGHTA while CDR2 is FQGNSA. V loses 5 bases of germline sequence and J loses 2 bases, and the interval between the two ends is 15 bases. Taken from cysteine to phenylalanine, the CDR3 has 15 residues. The sequence is cut down to CDR3 DNA, 45 bases in frame from base 1. The full variable domain, with segments outside the CDR3 supplied by the reference TRBV7-2 and TRBJ1-1 proteins, appears as GAGVSQSPSNKVTEKGKDVELRCDPISGHTALYWYRQSLGQGLEFLIYFQGNSAPDKSGLPSDRFSAERTGGSVSTLTIQRTQQEDSAVYLCASSPEGVLNTEAFFGQGTRLTVV.